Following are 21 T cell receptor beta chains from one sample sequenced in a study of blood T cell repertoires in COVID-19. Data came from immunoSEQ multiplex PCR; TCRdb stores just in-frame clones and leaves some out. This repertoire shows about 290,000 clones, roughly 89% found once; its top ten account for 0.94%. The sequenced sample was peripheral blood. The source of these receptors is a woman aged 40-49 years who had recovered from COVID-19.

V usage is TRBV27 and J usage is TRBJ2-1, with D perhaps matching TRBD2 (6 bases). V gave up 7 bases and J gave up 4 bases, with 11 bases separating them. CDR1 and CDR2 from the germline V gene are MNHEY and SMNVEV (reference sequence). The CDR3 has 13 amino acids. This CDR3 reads CASKYGGYNEQFF. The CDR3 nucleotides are TGTGCCAGCAAGTACGGAGGGTACAATGAGCAGTTCTTC.

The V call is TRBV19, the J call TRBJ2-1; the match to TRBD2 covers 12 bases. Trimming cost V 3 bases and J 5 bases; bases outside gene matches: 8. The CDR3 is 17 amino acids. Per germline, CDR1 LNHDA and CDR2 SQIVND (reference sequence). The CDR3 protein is CASSITLLAGGHNEQFF. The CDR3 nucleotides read TGTGCCAGTAGTATCACCCTACTAGCGGGAGGCCACAATGAGCAGTTCTTC.

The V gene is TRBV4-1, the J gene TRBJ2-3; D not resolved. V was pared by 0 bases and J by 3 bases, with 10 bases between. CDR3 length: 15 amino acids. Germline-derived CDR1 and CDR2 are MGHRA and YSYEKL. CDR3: CASSQDVGRTDTQYF. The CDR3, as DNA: TGCGCCAGCAGCCAAGATGTCGGCAGGACAGATACGCAGTATTTT.

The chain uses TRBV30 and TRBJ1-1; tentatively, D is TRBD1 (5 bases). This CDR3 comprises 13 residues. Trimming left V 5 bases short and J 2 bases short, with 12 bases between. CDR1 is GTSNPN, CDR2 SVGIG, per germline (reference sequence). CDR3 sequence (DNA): TGTGCCTGGGTTAAACAGGTTAACACTGAAGCTTTCTTT. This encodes CAWVKQVNTEAFF.

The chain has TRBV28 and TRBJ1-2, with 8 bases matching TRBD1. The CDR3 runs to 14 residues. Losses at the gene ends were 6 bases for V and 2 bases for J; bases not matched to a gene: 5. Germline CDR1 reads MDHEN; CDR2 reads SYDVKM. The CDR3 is CASRKQGVNYGYTF. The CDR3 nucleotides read TGTGCCAGCAGGAAACAGGGGGTCAACTATGGCTACACCTTC.

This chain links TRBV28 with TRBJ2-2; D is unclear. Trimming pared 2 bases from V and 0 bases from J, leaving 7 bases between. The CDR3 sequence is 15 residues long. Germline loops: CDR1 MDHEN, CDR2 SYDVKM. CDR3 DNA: TGTGCCAGCAGTTTAGACATTGCGAACACCGGGGAGCTGTTTTTT. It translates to CASSLDIANTGELFF.

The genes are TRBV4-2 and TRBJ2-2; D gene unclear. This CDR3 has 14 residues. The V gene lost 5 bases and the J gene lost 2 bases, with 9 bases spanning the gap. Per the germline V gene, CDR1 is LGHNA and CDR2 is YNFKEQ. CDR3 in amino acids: CASSSPVNTGELFF. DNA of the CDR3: TGTGCCAGCAGCAGCCCGGTTAACACCGGGGAGCTGTTTTTT.

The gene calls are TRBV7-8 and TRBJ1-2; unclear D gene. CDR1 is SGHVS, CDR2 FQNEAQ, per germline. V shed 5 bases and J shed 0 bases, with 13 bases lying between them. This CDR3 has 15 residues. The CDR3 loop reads CASSPTGGSNYGYTF. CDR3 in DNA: TGTGCCAGCAGCCCGACCGGCGGCTCTAACTATGGCTACACCTTC.

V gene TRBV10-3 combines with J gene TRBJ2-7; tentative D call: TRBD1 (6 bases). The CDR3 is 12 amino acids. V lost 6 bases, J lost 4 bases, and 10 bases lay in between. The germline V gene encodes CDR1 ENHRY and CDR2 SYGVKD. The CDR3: CAISLQGYEQYF. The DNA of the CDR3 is TGTGCCATCAGCCTGCAGGGGTACGAGCAGTACTTC.

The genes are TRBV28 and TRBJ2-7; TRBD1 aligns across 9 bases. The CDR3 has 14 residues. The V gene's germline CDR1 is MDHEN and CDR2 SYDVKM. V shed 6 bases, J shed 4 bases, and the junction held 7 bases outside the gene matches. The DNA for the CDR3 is TGTGCCAGCAGCCCCTCGGACAGGGGTTACGAGCAGTACTTC. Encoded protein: CASSPSDRGYEQYF.

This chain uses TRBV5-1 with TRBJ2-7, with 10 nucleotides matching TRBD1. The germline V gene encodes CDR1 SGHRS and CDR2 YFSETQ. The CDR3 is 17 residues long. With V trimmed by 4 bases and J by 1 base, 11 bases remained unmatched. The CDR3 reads CASSPWQGQGSSYEQYF. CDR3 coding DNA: TGCGCCAGCAGCCCCTGGCAGGGACAGGGGAGTTCCTACGAGCAGTACTTC.

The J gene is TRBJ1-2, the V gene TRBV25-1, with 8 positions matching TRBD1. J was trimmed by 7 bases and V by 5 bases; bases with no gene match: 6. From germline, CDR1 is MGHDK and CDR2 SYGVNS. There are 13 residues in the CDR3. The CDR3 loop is CASSWTGRGGYTF. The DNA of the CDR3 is TGTGCCAGCAGTTGGACAGGGCGGGGTGGCTACACCTTC.

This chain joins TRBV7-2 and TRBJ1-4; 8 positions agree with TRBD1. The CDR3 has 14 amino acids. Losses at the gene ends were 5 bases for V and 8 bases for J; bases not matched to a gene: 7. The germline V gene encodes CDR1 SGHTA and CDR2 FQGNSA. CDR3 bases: TGTGCCAGCAGCCTACAGGGGGGGCGGGAAAAACTGTTTTTT. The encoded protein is CASSLQGGREKLFF.

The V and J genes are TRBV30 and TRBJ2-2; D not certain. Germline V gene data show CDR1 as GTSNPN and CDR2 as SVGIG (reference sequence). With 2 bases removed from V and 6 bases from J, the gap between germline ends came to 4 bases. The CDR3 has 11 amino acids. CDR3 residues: CAWSLAGELFF. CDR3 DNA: TGTGCCTGGAGTCTCGCCGGGGAGCTGTTTTTT.

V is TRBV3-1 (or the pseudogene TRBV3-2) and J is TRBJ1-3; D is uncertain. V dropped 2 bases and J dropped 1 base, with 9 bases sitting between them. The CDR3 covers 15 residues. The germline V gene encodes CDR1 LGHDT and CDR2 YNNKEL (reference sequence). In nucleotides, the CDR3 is TGTGCCAGCAGCCAAATGGGAGGATCTGGAAACACCATATATTTT. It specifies CASSQMGGSGNTIYF.

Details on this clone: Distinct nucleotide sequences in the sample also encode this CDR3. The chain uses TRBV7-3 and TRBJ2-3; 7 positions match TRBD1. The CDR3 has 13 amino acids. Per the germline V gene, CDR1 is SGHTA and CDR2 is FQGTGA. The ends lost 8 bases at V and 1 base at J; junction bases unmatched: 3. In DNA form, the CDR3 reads TGTGCCAGCTCAGGACAGGGCACAGATACGCAGTATTTT. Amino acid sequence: CASSGQGTDTQYF.

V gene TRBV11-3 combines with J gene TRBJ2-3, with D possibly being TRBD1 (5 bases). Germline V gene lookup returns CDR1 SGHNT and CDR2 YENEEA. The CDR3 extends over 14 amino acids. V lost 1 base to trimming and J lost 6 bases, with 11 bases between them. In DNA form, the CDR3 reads TGTGCCAGCAGCTTAGTTCAGGGTATGGATACGCAGTATTTT. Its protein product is CASSLVQGMDTQYF.

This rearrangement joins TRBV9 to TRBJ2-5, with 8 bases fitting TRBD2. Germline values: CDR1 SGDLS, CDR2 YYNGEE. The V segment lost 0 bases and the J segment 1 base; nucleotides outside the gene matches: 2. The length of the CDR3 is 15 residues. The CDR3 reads CASSVVSGSQETQYF. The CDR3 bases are TGTGCCAGCAGCGTAGTCAGCGGGAGCCAAGAGACCCAGTACTTC.

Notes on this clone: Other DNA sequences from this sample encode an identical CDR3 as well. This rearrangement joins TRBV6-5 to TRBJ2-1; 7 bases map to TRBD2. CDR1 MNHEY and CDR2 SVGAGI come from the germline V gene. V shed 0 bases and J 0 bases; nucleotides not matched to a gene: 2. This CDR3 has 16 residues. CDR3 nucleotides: TGTGCCAGCAGTTACTCTGGCGGGAGCTCCTACAATGAGCAGTTCTTC. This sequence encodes CASSYSGGSSYNEQFF.

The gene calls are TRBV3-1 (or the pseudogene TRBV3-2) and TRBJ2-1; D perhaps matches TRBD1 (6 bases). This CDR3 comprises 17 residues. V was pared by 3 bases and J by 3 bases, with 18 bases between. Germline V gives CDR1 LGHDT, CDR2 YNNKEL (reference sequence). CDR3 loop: CASSQAFTGIFYNEQFF. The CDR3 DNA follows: TGTGCCAGCAGCCAGGCCTTTACAGGGATATTCTACAATGAGCAGTTCTTC.

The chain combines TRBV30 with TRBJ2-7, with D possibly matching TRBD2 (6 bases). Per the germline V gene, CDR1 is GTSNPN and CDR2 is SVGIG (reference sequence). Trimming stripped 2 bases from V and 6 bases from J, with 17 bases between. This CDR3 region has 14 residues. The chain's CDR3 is CAWSSTRDSSEQYF. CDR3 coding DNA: TGTGCCTGGAGTTCAACCCGGGACTCAAGCGAGCAGTACTTC.